A selection of T cell receptor beta chains follows, all from one sample in a study of cytomegalovirus exposure and HLA in healthy donors. Repertoires were generated with immunoSEQ multiplex PCR, while TCRdb's copy carries only in-frame clones and drops some. The repertoire consists of more than 80,000 clones, with approximately 81% occurring once and the leading ten covering over 4%. The sequenced sample was PBMCs. The origin of the receptors is a woman between 40 and 50 years old in good health and CMV-seropositive. The conserved cysteine and the conserved F or W are not part of the CDR3 here.

v_gene	j_gene	CDR3aa
TRBV7-9	TRBJ1-1	ASSPSGTRTEAF
TRBV7-9	TRBJ1-5	ASRHRSAGNQPQH
TRBV10-3	-	ATLYEQY
TRBV6-5	TRBJ2-7	ASSYGRVYEQY
TRBV6-6	TRBJ2-7	ASRNAGTATYEQY
TRBV10-3	TRBJ1-3	ATLDSLSGNTIY
TRBV9	TRBJ2-2	ASSEQPTGELF
TRBV4-1	TRBJ1-5	ASSQVATGGVQPQH
TRBV6-1	TRBJ1-2	ASRDRHGYT
TRBV11-3	TRBJ1-4	ASSPDRVGEKLF
TRBV15	TRBJ1-5	ATSKGDTSNQPQH
TRBV11-2	TRBJ2-7	ASSFSGSEGEQY
TRBV27	TRBJ2-3	ASSLRGATTDTQY
TRBV18	TRBJ1-1	ASSPGRNTEAF
TRBV18	TRBJ2-2	ASSPRGGVGTGELF
TRBV5-6	TRBJ1-5	ASSLNWGDKNQPQH
TRBV7-2	TRBJ2-7	ASSRRLAGGSEQY
TRBV28	TRBJ1-2	ASRPSGQGNYGYT
TRBV9	TRBJ2-2	ASSGASGSVAGELF
TRBV10-3	TRBJ2-5	AISGRDNAYQETQY
TRBV5-6	TRBJ2-7	ASRNRAGDYEQY
TRBV5-6	TRBJ1-2	ASSSGHYGYT
TRBV29-1	TRBJ1-5	SVAIGTGANQPQH
TRBV19	TRBJ2-1	ASSILGRGVITEQF
TRBV12-5	TRBJ2-1	ASGPGTRYNEQF
TRBV18	TRBJ2-3	ASSPRWTGKGTDTQY